Listed below are T cell receptor beta chains from one sample, sequenced in a study of response to subunit inactivated influenza vaccine. Each CDR3 protein gets one entry after TCRdb re-called the RT-PCR reads with MiXCR. The profile shows a few hundred thousand distinct CDR3 sequences, approximately 7.7% of them singletons. Source: PBMCs from blood, taken less than 25 months after vaccination. The receptors originated from a man in his fifties or sixties who received an inactivated influenza vaccine. Each CDR3 is given with its conserved first and last residue. The D gene is left open where the match is weak. Clone size is shown for a subset of rows, as once, few, many or a class of expanded clone.

CDR3 protein	CDR3 DNA	clone size	V gene	D gene	J gene
CASSLASTGFPFF	TGTGCCAGCAGTTTAGCGTCAACTGGTTTCCCGTTTTTT	few	TRBV12-3/TRBV12-4	.	TRBJ2-2
CSARDPSAGGLRDTQYF	TGCAGTGCTAGAGACCCCTCTGCGGGGGGGCTAAGAGATACGCAGTATTTT	.	TRBV20-1	TRBD2	TRBJ2-3
CATRDSVGNYGYTF	TGTGCCACCAGAGACAGTGTCGGGAACTATGGCTACACCTTC	.	TRBV24-1	.	TRBJ1-2
CASSLVGRQNTEAFF	TGTGCCAGCAGCTTAGTTGGGCGACAGAACACTGAAGCTTTCTTT	many	TRBV7-2	.	TRBJ1-1
CASSPGIGYGEQFF	TGTGCCAGCAGCCCCGGGATAGGGTACGGTGAGCAGTTCTTC	few	TRBV7-3	.	TRBJ2-1
CASSLGYVYNEQFF	TGTGCCAGCAGCTTGGGGTATGTGTACAATGAGCAGTTCTTC	few	TRBV7-9	.	TRBJ2-1
CASSQVYRWGGEQYF	TGCGCCAGCAGCCAAGTTTACAGGTGGGGGGGCGAGCAGTACTTC	few	TRBV4-3	TRBD2	TRBJ2-7
CASGGLAEETQYF	TGTGCCAGCGGGGGACTAGCCGAGGAGACCCAGTACTTC	.	TRBV7-9	TRBD2	TRBJ2-5
CASSYPGGGTTDTQYF	TGTGCCAGCAGTTACCCGGGCGGGGGCACTACAGATACGCAGTATTTT	.	TRBV6-2/TRBV6-3	.	TRBJ2-3
CARSQDRSRDEQFF	TGTGCCAGAAGCCAAGATCGGTCCAGAGATGAGCAGTTCTTC	.	TRBV14	.	TRBJ2-1
CASSYLAAANTGELFF	TGTGCCAGCAGTTATCTAGCGGCCGCGAACACCGGGGAGCTGTTTTTT	.	TRBV6-5	TRBD2	TRBJ2-2
CASSQPLTGLNYGYTF	TGTGCCAGCAGCCAACCCCTAACAGGGTTGAACTATGGCTACACCTTC	few	TRBV3-1	.	TRBJ1-2
CASSEGPSTDTQYF	TGTGCCAGCAGTGAAGGACCCAGCACAGATACGCAGTATTTT	few	TRBV2	.	TRBJ2-3
CASRPLLAGGWNEQFF	TGTGCCAGCAGGCCCCTCCTAGCGGGAGGGTGGAATGAGCAGTTCTTC	.	TRBV7-8	TRBD2	TRBJ2-1
CSVSEDGTGELFF	TGCAGCGTTTCGGAGGATGGCACCGGGGAGCTGTTTTTT	many	TRBV29-1	.	TRBJ2-2
CASSEGAQGTDTQYF	TGTGCCAGCAGCGAGGGCGCCCAAGGAACAGATACGCAGTATTTT	many	TRBV7-7	.	TRBJ2-3
CSARTEDTQYF	TGCAGTGCTAGGACAGAGGATACGCAGTATTTT	many	TRBV20-1	.	TRBJ2-3
CASTLDRGSYNEQFF	TGTGCCAGCACTCTAGACAGGGGATCCTACAATGAGCAGTTCTTC	.	TRBV6-1	TRBD1	TRBJ2-1
CASSTTGFFTDTQYF	TGTGCCAGCAGTACGACAGGATTTTTCACAGATACGCAGTATTTT	few	TRBV25-1	.	TRBJ2-3
CASSSPGTRSPLHF	TGTGCCAGCAGTTCACCCGGGACGAGATCACCCCTCCACTTT	many	TRBV28	.	TRBJ1-6
CASSSPGWYEGNEQFF	TGTGCCAGCAGCTCCCCAGGTTGGTACGAGGGGAATGAGCAGTTCTTC	few	TRBV7-2	.	TRBJ2-1
CASSLTRQHQHF	TGTGCCAGCAGCTTAACAAGACAGCACCAGCATTTT	.	TRBV7-8	.	TRBJ1-5
CASSLPGLAGFEQFF	TGTGCCAGCAGCCTGCCGGGACTAGCGGGATTTGAGCAGTTCTTC	.	TRBV3-1	TRBD2	TRBJ2-1
CASSLGGGLRDTQYF	TGTGCCAGCAGCTTAGGCGGAGGTTTAAGAGATACGCAGTATTTT	many	TRBV5-5	.	TRBJ2-3
CASQVPGDTEAFF	TGTGCCAGTCAAGTTCCGGGGGACACTGAAGCTTTCTTT	few	TRBV6-5	.	TRBJ1-1
CASKRQQNSPLHF	TGTGCCAGCAAGAGGCAGCAAAATTCACCCCTCCACTTT	many	TRBV2	.	TRBJ1-6
CASEGGLRYNEQFF	TGTGCCAGCGAGGGGGGGTTAAGGTACAATGAGCAGTTCTTC	.	TRBV6-1	.	TRBJ2-1
CAITKADTQYF	TGTGCCATCACCAAGGCAGATACGCAGTATTTT	many	TRBV10-3	.	TRBJ2-3